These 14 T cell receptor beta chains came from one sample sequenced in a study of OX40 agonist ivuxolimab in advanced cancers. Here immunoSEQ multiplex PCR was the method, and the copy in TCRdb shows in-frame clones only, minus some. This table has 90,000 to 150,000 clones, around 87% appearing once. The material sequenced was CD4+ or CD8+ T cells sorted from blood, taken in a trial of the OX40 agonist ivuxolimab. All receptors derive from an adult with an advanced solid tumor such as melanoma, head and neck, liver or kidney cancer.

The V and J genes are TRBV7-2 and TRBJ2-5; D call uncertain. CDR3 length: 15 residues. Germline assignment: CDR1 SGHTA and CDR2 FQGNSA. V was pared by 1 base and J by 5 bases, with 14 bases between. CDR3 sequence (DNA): TGTGCCAGCAGCTTAGTAGGTAGCTTGGCCGAGACCCAGTACTTC. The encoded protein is CASSLVGSLAETQYF.

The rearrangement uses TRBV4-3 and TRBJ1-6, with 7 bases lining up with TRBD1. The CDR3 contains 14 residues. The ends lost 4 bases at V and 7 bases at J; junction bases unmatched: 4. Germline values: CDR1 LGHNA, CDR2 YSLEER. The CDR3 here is CASSPPGQNSPLHF. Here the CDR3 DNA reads TGCGCCAGCAGCCCTCCGGGACAGAATTCACCCCTCCACTTT.

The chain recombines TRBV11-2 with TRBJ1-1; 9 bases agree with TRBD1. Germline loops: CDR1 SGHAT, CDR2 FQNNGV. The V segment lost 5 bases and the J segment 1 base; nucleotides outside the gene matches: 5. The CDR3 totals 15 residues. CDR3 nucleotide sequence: TGTGCCAGCAGCAGGTACAGGGGGCAGAACACTGAAGCTTTCTTT. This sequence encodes CASSRYRGQNTEAFF.

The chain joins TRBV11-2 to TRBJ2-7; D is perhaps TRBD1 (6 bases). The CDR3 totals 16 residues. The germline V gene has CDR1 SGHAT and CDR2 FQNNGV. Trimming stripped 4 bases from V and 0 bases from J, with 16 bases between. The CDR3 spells CASSSVGTGHSYEQYF. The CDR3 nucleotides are TGTGCCAGCAGCTCCGTCGGCACAGGGCACTCCTACGAGCAGTACTTC.

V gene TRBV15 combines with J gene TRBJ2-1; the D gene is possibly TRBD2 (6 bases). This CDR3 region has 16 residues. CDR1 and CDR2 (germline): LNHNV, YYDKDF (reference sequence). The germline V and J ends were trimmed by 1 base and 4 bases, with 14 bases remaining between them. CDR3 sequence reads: CATSRAGGVGYNEQFF. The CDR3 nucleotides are TGTGCCACCAGCAGAGCGGGCGGGGTTGGTTACAATGAGCAGTTCTTC. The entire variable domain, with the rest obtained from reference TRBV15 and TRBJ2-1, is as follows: DAMVIQNPRYQVTQFGKPVTLSCSQTLNHNVMYWYQQKSSQAPKLLFHYYDKDFNNEADTPDNFQSRRPNTSFCFLDIRSPGLGDTAMYLCATSRAGGVGYNEQFFGPGTRLTVL.

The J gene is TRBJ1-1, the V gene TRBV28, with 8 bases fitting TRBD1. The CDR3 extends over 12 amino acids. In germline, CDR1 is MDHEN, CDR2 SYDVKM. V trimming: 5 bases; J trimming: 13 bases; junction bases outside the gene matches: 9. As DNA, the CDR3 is TGTGCCAGCAGTACTAGGACAGGGAAGGATTTCTTT. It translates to CASSTRTGKDFF.

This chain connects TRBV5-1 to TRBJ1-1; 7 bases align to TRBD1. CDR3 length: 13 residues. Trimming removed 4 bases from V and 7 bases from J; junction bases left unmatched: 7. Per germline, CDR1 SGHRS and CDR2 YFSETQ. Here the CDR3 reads CASSPDRVDEAFF. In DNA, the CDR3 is TGCGCCAGCAGCCCTGACAGGGTAGATGAAGCTTTCTTT.

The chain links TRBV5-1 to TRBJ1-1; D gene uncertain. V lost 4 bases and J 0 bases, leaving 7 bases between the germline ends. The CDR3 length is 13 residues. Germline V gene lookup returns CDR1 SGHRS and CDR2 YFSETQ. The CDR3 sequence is CASSPQVNTEAFF. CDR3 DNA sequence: TGCGCCAGCAGCCCTCAGGTGAACACTGAAGCTTTCTTT.

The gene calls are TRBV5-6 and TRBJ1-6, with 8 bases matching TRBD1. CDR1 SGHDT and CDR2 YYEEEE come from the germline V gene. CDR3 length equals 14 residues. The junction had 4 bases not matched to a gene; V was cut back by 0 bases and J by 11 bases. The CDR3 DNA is TGTGCCAGCAGCTTGGGACAGGGGTTGGCACCCCTCCACTTT. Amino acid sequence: CASSLGQGLAPLHF.

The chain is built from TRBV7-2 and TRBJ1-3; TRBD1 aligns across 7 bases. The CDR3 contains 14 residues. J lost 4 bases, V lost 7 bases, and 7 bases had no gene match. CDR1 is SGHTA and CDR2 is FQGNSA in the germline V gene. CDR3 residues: CASTFGTAGNTIYF. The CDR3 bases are TGTGCCAGCACCTTCGGGACAGCAGGAAACACCATATATTTT.

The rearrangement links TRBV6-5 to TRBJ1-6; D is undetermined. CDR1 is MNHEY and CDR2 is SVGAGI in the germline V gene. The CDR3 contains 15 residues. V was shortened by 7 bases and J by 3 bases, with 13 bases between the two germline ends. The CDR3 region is CASTERASYNSPLHF. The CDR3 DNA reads TGTGCCAGCACCGAGCGGGCCAGCTATAATTCACCCCTCCACTTT.

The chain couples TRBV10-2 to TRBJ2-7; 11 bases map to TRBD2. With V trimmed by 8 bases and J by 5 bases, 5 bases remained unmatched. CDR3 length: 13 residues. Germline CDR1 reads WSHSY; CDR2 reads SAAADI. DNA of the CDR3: TGCGCCAGCCAGACTAGCGGGGCAAACGAGCAGTACTTC. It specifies CASQTSGANEQYF.

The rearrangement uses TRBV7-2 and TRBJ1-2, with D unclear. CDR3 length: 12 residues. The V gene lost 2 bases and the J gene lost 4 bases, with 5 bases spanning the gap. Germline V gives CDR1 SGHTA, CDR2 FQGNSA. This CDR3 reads CASSLRLYGYTF. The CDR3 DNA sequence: TGTGCCAGCAGCTTACGACTCTATGGCTACACCTTC.

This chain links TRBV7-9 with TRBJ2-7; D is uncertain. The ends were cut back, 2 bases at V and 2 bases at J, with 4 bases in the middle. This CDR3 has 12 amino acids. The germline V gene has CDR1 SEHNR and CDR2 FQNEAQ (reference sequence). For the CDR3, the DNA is TGTGCCAGCAGCTTAAACGCCTACGAGCAGTACTTC. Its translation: CASSLNAYEQYF.